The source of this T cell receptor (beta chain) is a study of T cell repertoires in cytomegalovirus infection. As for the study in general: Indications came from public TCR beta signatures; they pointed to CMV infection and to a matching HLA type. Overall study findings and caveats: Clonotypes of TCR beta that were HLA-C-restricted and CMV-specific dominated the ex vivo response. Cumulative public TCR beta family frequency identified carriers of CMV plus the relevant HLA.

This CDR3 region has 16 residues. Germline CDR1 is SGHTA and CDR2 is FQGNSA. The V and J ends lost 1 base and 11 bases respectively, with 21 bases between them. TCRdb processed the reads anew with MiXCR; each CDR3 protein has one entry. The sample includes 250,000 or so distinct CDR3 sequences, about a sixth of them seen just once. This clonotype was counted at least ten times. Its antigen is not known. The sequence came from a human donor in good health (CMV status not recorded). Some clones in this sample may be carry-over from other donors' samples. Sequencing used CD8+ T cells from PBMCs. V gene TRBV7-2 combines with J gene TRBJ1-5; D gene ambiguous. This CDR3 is CASSLDPPRGFWAQHF. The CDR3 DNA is TGTGCCAGCAGCTTAGACCCCCCCCGTGGGTTCTGGGCCCAGCATTTT. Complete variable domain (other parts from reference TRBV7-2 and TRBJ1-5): GAGVSQSPSNKVTEKGKDVELRCDPISGHTALYWYRQSLGQGLEFLIYFQGNSAPDKSGLPSDRFSAERTGGSVSTLTIQRTQQEDSAVYLCASSLDPPRGFWAQHFGDGTRLSIL.